The entry below gives a single T cell receptor beta chain sequence along with its context. As yet, its antigen is unknown. For the second PCR, which ran for 7 to 11 cycles, a sample-barcoded 5' primer and a J-beta primer mix were used. TCRdb called the 5' RACE reads again in MiXCR, with one record for every CDR3 protein. Here the sample spans 1.5 million to 2 million distinct CDR3 sequences, roughly 50% being singletons. The record originates from a study of blood T cells in healthy people across ages. Germline V CDR1 and CDR2: DFQATT, SNEGSKA (reference sequence). J gave up 6 bases and V 6 bases, and 16 bases lay outside the gene matches. CDR3 length: 15 amino acids. Study observations and caveats: Donor CMV infection status was unknown, possibly confounding age-related changes in expanded clonotypes.

The receptor comes from a woman aged 40-49 years in good health. The chain combines TRBV20-1 with TRBJ2-7; TRBD1 matches at 8 bases. Sequenced input: blood. This CDR3 is CSASNPGTGPGEQYF. Here the CDR3 DNA reads TGCAGTGCCTCAAACCCCGGGACAGGTCCGGGCGAGCAGTACTTC.